Listed below are T cell receptor beta chains from one sample, sequenced in a study of blood T cell repertoires in COVID-19. Here immunoSEQ multiplex PCR was the method, and the copy in TCRdb shows in-frame clones only, minus some. Found here are fewer than 200,000 clones, about four fifths of them singletons; the top ten hold roughly 6.4%. Sequenced sample: peripheral blood. The receptors were gathered from a man aged 60-69 years with acute or convalescent COVID-19. Each CDR3 is given with its conserved first and last residue. A D gene is named only where the DNA matches it firmly.

v_gene	d_gene	j_gene	CDR3nt	CDR3aa
TRBV4-2	NA	TRBJ2-1	TGTGCCAGCAGCCACGATAGAAGTATTGAGCAGTTCTTC	CASSHDRSIEQFF
TRBV29-1	NA	TRBJ2-3	TGCAGCACCAACCCGAGACTCTCGACAGATACGCAGTATTTT	CSTNPRLSTDTQYF
TRBV9	TRBD1	TRBJ2-6	TGTGCCAGCAGCGGGGCGACAGGGAAGTCTGGGGCCAACGTCCTGACTTTC	CASSGATGKSGANVLTF
TRBV7-2	TRBD1	TRBJ1-2	TGTGCCAGCAGCTTAACGGGACAGGGAGCCTATGGCTACACCTTC	CASSLTGQGAYGYTF
TRBV2	NA	TRBJ1-1	TGTGCCAGCAGCGAATTGACCCTGAGGACTGAAGCTTTCTTT	CASSELTLRTEAFF
TRBV7-8	NA	TRBJ1-5	TGTGCCAGCAGCTTAGGCGGGGGCGCAGGTCAGCCCCAGCATTTT	CASSLGGGAGQPQHF
TRBV27	TRBD1	TRBJ2-7	TGTGCCAGCAGTTTATCTGGGGGGACAGGAGACTACGAGCAGTACTTC	CASSLSGGTGDYEQYF
TRBV3-1/TRBV3-2	NA	TRBJ1-2	TGTGCCAGCAGGGTACAGGAGAGCTATGGCTACACCTTC	CASRVQESYGYTF
TRBV24-1	TRBD1	TRBJ1-1	TGTGCCACCAGTGACCGGACCCTTACAGGGGGCACTGAAGCTTTCTTT	CATSDRTLTGGTEAFF
TRBV4-1	TRBD1	TRBJ1-6	TGCGCCAGCAGCATGGGGACAGGGGGCGCGGGGAATTCACCCCTCCACTTT	CASSMGTGGAGNSPLHF
TRBV5-6	NA	TRBJ1-3	TGTGCCAGCAGCAGCGGGGGATGGAGCTCTGGAAACACCATATATTTT	CASSSGGWSSGNTIYF
TRBV2	NA	TRBJ2-5	TGTGCCAGCAGTGAAAGGAGAGGCTGGTTGGAACAAGAGACCCAGTACTTC	CASSERRGWLEQETQYF